This TCR beta chain was captured by sequencing in a study of response to subunit inactivated influenza vaccine. Study outcomes and limitations: T cells newly recruited by each seasonal influenza vaccination are few, the authors suggested.

V lost 5 bases, J lost 7 bases, and 12 bases lay in between. The CDR3 is made up of 14 amino acids. Germline CDR1 is MNHEY and CDR2 is SVGEGT. This clonotype was picked up a small number of times. The antigen is not known. MiXCR was run by TCRdb on the RT-PCR reads, yielding one entry per CDR3 protein. The data hold around 520,000 distinct CDR3 sequences, with 25% observed a single time. This sequence joins TRBV6-2 or TRBV6-3 and TRBJ1-6; D unclear. This sequence originates from a man aged 50 to 60 who received an inactivated influenza vaccine. The sample consisted of CD4+ T cells sorted from PBMCs, taken approximately 5 days after vaccination. The CDR3 nucleotides are TGTGCCAGCAGTAGCGGTCCTCCAAATTCACCCCTCCACTTT. Translation: CASSSGPPNSPLHF.